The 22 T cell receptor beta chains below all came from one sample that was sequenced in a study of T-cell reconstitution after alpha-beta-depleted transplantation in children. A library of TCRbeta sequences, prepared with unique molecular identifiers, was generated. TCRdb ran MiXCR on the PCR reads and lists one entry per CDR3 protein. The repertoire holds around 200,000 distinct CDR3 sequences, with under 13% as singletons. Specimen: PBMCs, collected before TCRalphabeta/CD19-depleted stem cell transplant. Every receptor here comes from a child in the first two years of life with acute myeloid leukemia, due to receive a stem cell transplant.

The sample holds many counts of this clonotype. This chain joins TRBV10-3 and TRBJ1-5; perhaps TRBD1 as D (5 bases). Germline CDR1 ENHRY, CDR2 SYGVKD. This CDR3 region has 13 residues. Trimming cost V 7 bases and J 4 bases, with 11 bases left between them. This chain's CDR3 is CAITAGINQPQHF. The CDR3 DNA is TGTGCCATCACGGCAGGGATTAATCAGCCCCAGCATTTT.

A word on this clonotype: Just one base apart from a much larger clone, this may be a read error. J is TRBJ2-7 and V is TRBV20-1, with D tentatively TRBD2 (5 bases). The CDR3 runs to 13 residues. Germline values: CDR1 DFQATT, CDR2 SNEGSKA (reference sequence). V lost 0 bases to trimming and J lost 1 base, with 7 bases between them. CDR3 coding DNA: TGCAGTGCTAGAGAAACGGGGTCCTACGAGCAGTACTTC. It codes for CSARETGSYEQYF.

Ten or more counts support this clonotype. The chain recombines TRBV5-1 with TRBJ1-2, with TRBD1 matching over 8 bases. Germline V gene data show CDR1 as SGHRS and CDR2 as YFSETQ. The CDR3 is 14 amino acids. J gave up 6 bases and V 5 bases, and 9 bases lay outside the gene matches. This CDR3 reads CASSPKATGDGYTF. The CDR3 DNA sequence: TGCGCCAGCAGTCCAAAGGCGACAGGGGATGGCTACACCTTC.

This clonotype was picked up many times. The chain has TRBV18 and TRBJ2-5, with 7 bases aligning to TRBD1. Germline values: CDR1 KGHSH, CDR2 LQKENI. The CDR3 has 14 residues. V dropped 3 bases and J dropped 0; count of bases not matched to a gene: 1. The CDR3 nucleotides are TGTGCCAGCTCACCGACAGGGAACCAAGAGACCCAGTACTTC. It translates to CASSPTGNQETQYF.

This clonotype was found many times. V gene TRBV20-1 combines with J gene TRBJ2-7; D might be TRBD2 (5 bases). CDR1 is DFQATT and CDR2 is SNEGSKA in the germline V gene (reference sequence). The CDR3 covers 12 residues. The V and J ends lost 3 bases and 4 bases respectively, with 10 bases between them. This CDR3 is CSARPEGYEQYF. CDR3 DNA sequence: TGCAGTGCTAGGCCCGAGGGTTACGAGCAGTACTTC.

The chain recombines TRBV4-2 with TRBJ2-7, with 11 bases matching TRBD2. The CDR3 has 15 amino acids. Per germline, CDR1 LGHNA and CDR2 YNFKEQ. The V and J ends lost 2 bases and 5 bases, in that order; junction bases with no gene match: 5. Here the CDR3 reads CASSQSSGRSNEQYF. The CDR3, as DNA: TGTGCCAGCAGCCAATCTAGCGGGAGGAGCAACGAGCAGTACTTC.

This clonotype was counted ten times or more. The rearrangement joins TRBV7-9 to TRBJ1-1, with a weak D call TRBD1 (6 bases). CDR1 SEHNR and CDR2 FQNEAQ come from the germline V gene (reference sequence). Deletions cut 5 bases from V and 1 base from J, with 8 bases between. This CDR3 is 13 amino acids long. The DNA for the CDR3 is TGTGCCAGCAGCGGGGACACGAACACTGAAGCTTTCTTT. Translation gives CASSGDTNTEAFF. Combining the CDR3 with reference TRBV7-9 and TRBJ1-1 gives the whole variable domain DTGVSQNPRHKITKRGQNVTFRCDPISEHNRLYWYRQTLGQGPEFLTYFQNEAQLEKSRLLSDRFSAERPKGSFSTLEIQRTEQGDSAMYLCASSGDTNTEAFFGQGTRLTVV.

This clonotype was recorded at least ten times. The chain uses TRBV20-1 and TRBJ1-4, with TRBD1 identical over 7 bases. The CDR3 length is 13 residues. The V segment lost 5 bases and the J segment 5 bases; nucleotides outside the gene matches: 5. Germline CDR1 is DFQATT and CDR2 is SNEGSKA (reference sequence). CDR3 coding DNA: TGCAGTGCTGACAGGGAAGGAAATGAAAAACTGTTTTTT. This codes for CSADREGNEKLFF.

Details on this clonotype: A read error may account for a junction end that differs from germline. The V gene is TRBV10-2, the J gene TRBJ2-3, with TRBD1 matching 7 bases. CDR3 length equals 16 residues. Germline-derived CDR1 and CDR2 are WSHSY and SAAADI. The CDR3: CASGESKTGRTDTQYF. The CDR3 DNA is TGCGCCAGCGGTGAGTCCAAGACAGGGCGGACAGATACGCAGTATTTT.

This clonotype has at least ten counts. CDR3 sequence reads: CASSLRGSTNTGELFF. The CDR3 region has the DNA TGTGCCAGCAGCTTACGGGGCTCCACTAACACCGGGGAGCTGTTTTTT. The chain joins TRBV11-3 to TRBJ2-2; D is perhaps TRBD1 or TRBD2 (5 bases each). The CDR3 runs to 16 residues. Germline CDR1 and CDR2: SGHNT and YENEEA. Trimming stripped 2 bases from V and 2 bases from J, with 12 bases between.

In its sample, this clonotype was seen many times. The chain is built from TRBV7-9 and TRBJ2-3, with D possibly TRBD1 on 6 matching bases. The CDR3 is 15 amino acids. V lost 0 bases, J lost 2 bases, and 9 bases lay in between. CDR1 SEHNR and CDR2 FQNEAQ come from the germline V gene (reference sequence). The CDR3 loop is CASSLAVGATDTQYF. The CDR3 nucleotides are TGTGCCAGCAGCTTAGCTGTGGGGGCCACAGATACGCAGTATTTT.

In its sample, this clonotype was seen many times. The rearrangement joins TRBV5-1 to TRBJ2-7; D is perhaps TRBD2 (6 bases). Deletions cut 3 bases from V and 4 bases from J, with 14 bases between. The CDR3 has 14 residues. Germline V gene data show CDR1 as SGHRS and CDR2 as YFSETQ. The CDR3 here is CASSSREGGYEQYF. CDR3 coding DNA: TGCGCCAGCAGCTCGCGGGAAGGTGGTTACGAGCAGTACTTC.

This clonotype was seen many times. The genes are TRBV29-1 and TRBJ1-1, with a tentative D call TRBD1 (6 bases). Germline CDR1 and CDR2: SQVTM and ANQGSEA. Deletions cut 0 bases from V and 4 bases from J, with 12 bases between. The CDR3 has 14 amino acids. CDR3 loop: CSVEELTGFTEAFF. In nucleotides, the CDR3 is TGCAGCGTTGAAGAGCTTACAGGGTTCACTGAAGCTTTCTTT.

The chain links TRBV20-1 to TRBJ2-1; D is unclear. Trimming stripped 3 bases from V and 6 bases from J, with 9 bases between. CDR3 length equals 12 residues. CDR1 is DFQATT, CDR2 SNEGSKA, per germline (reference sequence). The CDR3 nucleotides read TGCAGTGCTAGTCCTAGGTTCAATGAGCAGTTCTTC. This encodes CSASPRFNEQFF.

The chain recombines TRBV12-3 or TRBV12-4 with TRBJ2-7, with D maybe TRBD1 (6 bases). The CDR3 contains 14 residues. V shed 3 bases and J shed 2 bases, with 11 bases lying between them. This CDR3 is CASSLGHQPYEQYF. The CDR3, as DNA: TGTGCCAGCAGTTTGGGACACCAACCCTACGAGCAGTACTTC.

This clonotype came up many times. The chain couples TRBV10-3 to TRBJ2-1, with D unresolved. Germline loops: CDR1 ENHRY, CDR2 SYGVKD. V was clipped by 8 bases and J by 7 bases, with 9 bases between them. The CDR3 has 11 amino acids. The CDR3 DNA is TGTGCCATCTCCGTTTTGAATGAGCAGTTCTTC. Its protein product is CAISVLNEQFF.

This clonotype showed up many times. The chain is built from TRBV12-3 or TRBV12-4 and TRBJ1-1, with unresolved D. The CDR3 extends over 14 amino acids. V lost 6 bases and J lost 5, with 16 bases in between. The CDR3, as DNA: TGTGCCAGCAGCGCCGGGGAGGGTTGGACTGAAGCTTTCTTT. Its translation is CASSAGEGWTEAFF.

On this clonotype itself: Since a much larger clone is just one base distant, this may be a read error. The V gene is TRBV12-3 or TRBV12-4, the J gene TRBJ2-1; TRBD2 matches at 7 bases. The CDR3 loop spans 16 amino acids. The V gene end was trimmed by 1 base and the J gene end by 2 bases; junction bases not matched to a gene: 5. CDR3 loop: CASSLVPGLPYNEQFF. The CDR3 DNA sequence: TGTGCCAGCAGTTTAGTCCCGGGACTACCCTACAATGAGCAGTTCTTC.

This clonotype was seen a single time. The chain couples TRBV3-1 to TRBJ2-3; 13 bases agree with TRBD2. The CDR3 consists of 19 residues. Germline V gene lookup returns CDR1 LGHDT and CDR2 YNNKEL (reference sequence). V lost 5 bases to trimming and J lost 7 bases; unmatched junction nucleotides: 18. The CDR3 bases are TGTGCCAGCAGCTCTCGCCGGGGGGAACTAGCGGGGGGGTTTAATACGCAGTATTTT. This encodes CASSSRRGELAGGFNTQYF.

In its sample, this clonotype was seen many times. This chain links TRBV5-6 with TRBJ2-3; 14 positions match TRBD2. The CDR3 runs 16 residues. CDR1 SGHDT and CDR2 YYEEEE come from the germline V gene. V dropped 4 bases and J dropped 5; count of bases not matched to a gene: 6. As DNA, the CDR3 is TGTGCCAGCAGCCGACTAGCGGGAGGGCCTGTAGATACGCAGTATTTT. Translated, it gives CASSRLAGGPVDTQYF.

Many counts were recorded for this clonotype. In DNA, the CDR3 is TGCGCCAGCAGCTTGGAGTCCGGGACCCACACTGAAGCTTTCTTT. Its protein is CASSLESGTHTEAFF. The rearrangement links TRBV5-1 to TRBJ1-1; D is possibly TRBD1 (5 bases). The CDR3 is 15 amino acids. V lost 0 bases and J lost 3, with 12 bases in between. Germline-derived CDR1 and CDR2 are SGHRS and YFSETQ. The full variable domain, in which reference TRBV5-1 and TRBJ1-1 provide the parts outside the CDR3, is KAGVTQTPRYLIKTRGQQVTLSCSPISGHRSVSWYQQTPGQGLQFLFEYFSETQRNKGNFPGRFSGRQFSNSRSEMNVSTLELGDSALYLCASSLESGTHTEAFFGQGTRLTVV.

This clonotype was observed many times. The CDR3 region is CASSLYNEQYF. The DNA for the CDR3 is TGTGCCAGCAGCCTCTACAACGAGCAGTACTTC. V usage is TRBV7-8 and J usage is TRBJ2-7; D not resolved. Per germline, CDR1 SGHVS and CDR2 FQNEAQ. This CDR3 is 11 amino acids long. Trimming shortened V by 5 bases and J by 5 bases, and 7 bases separated the two germline ends.